This is a list of T cell receptor beta chains from one sample in a study of beta chain features in type 1 diabetes. Here immunoSEQ multiplex PCR was the method, and the copy in TCRdb shows in-frame clones only, minus some. The sample consists of hundreds of thousands of clones, 10% to 15% of them appearing once. Sequences were obtained from naive CD4+ T cells from blood. The source of these receptors is a man aged 18 to 29 in good health. Each CDR3 is given with its conserved first and last residue. The D gene is left open where the match is weak. Only part of the rows carry a size: once, few, many, or a class if the clone is expanded.

j_call clone_size d_call v_call cdr3_aa cdr3_nt
TRBJ2-7 NA TRBD2 TRBV9 CASSVGPGTSASYEQYF TGTGCCAGCAGCGTGGGTCCCGGGACTAGCGCGTCCTACGAGCAGTACTTC
TRBJ2-5 NA NA TRBV30 CAWSVFRGRETQYF TGTGCCTGGAGTGTATTTAGGGGTCGCGAGACCCAGTACTTC
TRBJ2-7 NA TRBD1 TRBV6-5 CASSTGGLPYEQYF TGTGCCAGCAGTACAGGGGGACTCCCCTACGAGCAGTACTTC
TRBJ2-1 few TRBD2 TRBV7-9 CASSRLAGTYSYNEQFF TGTGCCAGCAGTAGACTAGCGGGAACCTACTCCTACAATGAGCAGTTCTTC
TRBJ2-6 NA TRBD1 TRBV7-8 CASSLAPGTGGSGANVLTF TGTGCCAGCAGCTTAGCTCCCGGGACAGGGGGCTCTGGGGCCAACGTCCTGACTTTC
TRBJ2-1 NA TRBD2 TRBV4-2 CASSQDGRGGKYNEQFF TGTGCCAGCAGCCAAGATGGGCGGGGGGGCAAATACAATGAGCAGTTCTTC
TRBJ1-2 NA NA TRBV6-6 CASSYSRQPTDYGYTF TGTGCCAGCAGTTACTCGAGGCAGCCTACGGACTATGGCTACACCTTC
TRBJ2-1 few NA TRBV7-8 CASTPTGTRGTDEQFF TGTGCCAGCACCCCTACCGGGACCAGGGGTACCGATGAGCAGTTCTTC
TRBJ2-2 few TRBD1 TRBV5-1 CASSLSGQGGTGELFF TGCGCCAGCAGCTTGTCGGGACAGGGCGGCACCGGGGAGCTGTTTTTT
TRBJ2-2 NA NA TRBV19 CASSPRPAGELFF TGTGCCAGTAGCCCTCGTCCGGCCGGGGAGCTGTTTTTT
TRBJ2-3 NA NA TRBV4-3 CASSQDDRSTDTQYF TGCGCCAGCAGCCAAGATGACAGATCCACAGATACGCAGTATTTT
TRBJ1-1 NA NA TRBV6-5 CASGPGVNTEAFF TGTGCCAGCGGTCCCGGGGTGAACACTGAAGCTTTCTTT
TRBJ1-3 few NA TRBV4-3 CASSQESMRPGNTIYF TGCGCCAGCAGCCAAGAATCAATGCGCCCTGGAAACACCATATATTTT
TRBJ2-7 NA TRBD2 TRBV18 CASSPPSGRTYEQYF TGTGCCAGCTCACCTCCTAGCGGAAGAACCTACGAGCAGTACTTC
TRBJ2-3 NA TRBD1 TRBV19 CASGTAGDTQYF TGTGCCAGCGGGACAGCTGGGGATACGCAGTATTTT
TRBJ2-3 few TRBD1 TRBV7-3 CASSSTRDRGADTQYF TGTGCCAGCAGCAGCACCCGGGACAGGGGCGCAGATACGCAGTATTTT